The clone carrying this TCR beta chain was observed a few times. Its cognate antigen is unknown. CDR3 length: 15 residues. Germline V gene data show CDR1 as SGHTS and CDR2 as YDEGEE. V lost 0 bases and J 0 bases, leaving 7 bases between the germline ends. Beta-chain TCR CDR3 regions were amplified from RNA transcripts. RT-PCR was first run with HTBI primers, then multiplex PCR in a second round. Using its own MiXCR run on the multiplex PCR reads, TCRdb lists one record per CDR3 protein. The sample records hundreds of thousands of distinct CDR3 sequences, about 40% being singletons. The data were taken from a study of Graves' ophthalmopathy and Graves' hyperthyroidism. Study-wide results and caveats: Also, most clonotypes expanded in the thyroid above 0.001 frequency appeared in blood. Ophthalmopathy progression cases were predicted by the model with roughly 68% sensitivity and 72.22% specificity.

Other autoimmune disease, uncontrolled infection, pregnancy and lactation led to exclusion. J is TRBJ1-5 and V is TRBV5-8; no clear D. Sequencing input: peripheral blood. This TCR came from an adult man with Graves' ophthalmopathy. The DNA of the CDR3 is TGTGCCAGCAGCTTGGTGTGGGGTAGCAATCAGCCCCAGCATTTT. It translates to CASSLVWGSNQPQHF.